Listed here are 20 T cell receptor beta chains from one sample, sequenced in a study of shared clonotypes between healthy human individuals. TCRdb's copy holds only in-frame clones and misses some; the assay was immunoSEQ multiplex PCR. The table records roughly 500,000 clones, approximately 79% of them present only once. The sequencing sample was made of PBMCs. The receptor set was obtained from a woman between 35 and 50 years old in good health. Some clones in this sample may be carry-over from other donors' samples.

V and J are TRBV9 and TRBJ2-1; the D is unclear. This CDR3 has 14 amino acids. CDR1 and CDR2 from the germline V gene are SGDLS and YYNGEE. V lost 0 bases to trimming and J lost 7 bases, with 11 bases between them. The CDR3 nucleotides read TGTGCCAGCAGCGTAGGTCGGGCTTCGAATGAGCAGTTCTTC. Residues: CASSVGRASNEQFF.

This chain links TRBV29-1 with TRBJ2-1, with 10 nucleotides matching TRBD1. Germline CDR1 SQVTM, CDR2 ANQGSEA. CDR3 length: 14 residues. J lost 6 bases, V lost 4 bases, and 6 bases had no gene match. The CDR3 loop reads CSVVRQGAGNEQFF. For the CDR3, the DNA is TGCAGCGTTGTACGACAGGGGGCTGGCAATGAGCAGTTCTTC.

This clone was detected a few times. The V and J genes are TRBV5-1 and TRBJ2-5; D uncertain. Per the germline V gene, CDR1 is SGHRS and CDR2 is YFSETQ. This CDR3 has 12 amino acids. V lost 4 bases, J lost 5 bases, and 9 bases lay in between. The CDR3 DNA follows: TGCGCCAGCAGCCGAGATGGGGAGACCCAGTACTTC. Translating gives CASSRDGETQYF.

In DNA form, the CDR3 reads TGTGCCAGCAGCTCCACAGGGGTCGTCCCCTCTAGCACAGATACGCAGTATTTT. It translates to CASSSTGVVPSSTDTQYF. V and J are TRBV5-4 and TRBJ2-3; the match to TRBD1 covers 7 bases. The CDR3 is 18 amino acids. Germline V gene lookup returns CDR1 SGHNT and CDR2 YYREEE (reference sequence). Trimming took 3 bases from V and 0 from J; bases not matched to a gene: 13.

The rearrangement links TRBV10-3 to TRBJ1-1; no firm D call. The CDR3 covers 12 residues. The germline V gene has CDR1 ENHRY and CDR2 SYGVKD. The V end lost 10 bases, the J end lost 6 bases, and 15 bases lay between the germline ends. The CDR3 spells CATRAQWPEAFF. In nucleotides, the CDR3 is TGTGCCACCCGAGCACAGTGGCCTGAAGCTTTCTTT.

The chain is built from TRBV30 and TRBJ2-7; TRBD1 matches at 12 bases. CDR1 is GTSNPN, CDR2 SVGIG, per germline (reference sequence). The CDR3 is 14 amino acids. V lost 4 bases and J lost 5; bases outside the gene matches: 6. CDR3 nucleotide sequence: TGTGCCTGGACGACCGGGACAGGGGGCCACGAGCAGTACTTC. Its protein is CAWTTGTGGHEQYF.

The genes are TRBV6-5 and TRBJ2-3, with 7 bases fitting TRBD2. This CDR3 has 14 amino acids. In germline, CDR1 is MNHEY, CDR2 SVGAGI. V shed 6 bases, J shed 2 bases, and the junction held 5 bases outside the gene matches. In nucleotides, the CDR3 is TGTGCCAGCAGGCGGGGGACTTACACAGATACGCAGTATTTT. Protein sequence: CASRRGTYTDTQYF.

CDR3 loop: CAWSVILAGTDTQYF. The CDR3 DNA reads as TGTGCCTGGAGTGTAATATTAGCCGGCACAGATACGCAGTATTTT. The V call is TRBV30, the J call TRBJ2-3; D ambiguous. Trimming stripped 0 bases from V and 1 base from J, with 11 bases between. The CDR3 sequence is 15 residues long. Per germline, CDR1 GTSNPN and CDR2 SVGIG (reference sequence). The full variable domain, rest sourced from reference TRBV30 and TRBJ2-3, is SQTIHQWPATLVQPVGSPLSLECTVEGTSNPNLYWYRQAAGRGLQLLFYSVGIGQISSEVPQNLSASRPQDRQFILSSKKLLLSDSGFYLCAWSVILAGTDTQYFGPGTRLTVL.

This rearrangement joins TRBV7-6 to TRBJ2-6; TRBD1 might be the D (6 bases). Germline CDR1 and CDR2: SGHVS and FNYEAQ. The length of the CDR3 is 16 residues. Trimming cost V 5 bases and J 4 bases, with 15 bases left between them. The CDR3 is CASSQRTGSGANVLTF. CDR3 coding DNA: TGTGCCAGCAGCCAAAGAACAGGGTCAGGGGCCAACGTCCTGACTTTC.

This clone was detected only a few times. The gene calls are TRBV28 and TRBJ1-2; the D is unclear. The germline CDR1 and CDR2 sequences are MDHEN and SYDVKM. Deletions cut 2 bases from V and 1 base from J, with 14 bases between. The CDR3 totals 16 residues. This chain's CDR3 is CASSLVLSRNNYGYTF. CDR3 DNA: TGTGCCAGCAGTTTAGTACTCAGTAGAAATAACTATGGCTACACCTTC.

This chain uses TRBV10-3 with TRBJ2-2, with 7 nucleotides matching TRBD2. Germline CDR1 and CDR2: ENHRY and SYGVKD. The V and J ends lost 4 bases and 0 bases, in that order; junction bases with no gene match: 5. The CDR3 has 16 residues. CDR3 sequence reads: CAISAGAGTNTGELFF. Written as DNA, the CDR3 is TGTGCCATCAGTGCGGGAGCGGGGACGAACACCGGGGAGCTGTTTTTT.

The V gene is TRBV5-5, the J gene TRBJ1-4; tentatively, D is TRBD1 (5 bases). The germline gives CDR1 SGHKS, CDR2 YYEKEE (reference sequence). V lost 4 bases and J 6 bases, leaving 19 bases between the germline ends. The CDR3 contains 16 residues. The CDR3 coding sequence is TGTGCCAGCAGCGCGACTAGAGGGGTCCCCTATGAAAAACTGTTTTTT. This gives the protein CASSATRGVPYEKLFF.

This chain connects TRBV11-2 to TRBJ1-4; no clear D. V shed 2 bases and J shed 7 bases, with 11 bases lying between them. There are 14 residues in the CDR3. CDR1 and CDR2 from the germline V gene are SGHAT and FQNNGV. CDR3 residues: CASSLNTVGEKLFF. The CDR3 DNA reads TGTGCCAGCAGCTTAAATACCGTTGGTGAAAAACTGTTTTTT.

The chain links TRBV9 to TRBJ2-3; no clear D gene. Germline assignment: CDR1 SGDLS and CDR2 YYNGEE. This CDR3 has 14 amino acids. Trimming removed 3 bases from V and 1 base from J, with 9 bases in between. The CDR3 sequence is CASSGAGRTDTQYF. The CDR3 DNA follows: TGTGCCAGCAGCGGAGCCGGACGCACAGATACGCAGTATTTT.

CDR3 region: CASRNNRGLGETQYF. The CDR3 DNA is TGTGCCAGTAGGAATAACAGGGGGCTTGGGGAGACCCAGTACTTC. The J gene is TRBJ2-5, the V gene TRBV19; TRBD1 matches at 9 bases. This CDR3 is built from 15 residues. The ends lost 6 bases at V and 5 bases at J; junction bases unmatched: 10. Germline CDR1 and CDR2: LNHDA and SQIVND (reference sequence).

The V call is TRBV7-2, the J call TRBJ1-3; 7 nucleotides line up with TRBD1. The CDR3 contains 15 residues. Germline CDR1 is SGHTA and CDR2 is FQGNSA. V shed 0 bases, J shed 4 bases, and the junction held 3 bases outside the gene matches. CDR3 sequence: CASSLASRGGNTIYF. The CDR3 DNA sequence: TGTGCCAGCAGCTTAGCTAGCAGGGGGGGAAACACCATATATTTT.

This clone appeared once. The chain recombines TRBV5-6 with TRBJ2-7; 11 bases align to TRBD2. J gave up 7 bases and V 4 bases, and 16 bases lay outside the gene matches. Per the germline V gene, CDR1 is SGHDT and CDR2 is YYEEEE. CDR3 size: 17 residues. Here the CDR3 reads CASSITAGLAALGEQYF. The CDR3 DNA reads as TGTGCCAGCAGCATCACGGCGGGACTAGCGGCCCTCGGGGAGCAGTACTTC.

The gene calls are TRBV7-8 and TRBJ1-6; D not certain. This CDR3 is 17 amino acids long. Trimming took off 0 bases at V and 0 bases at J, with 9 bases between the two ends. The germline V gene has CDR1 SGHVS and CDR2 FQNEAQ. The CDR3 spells CASSLARISSYNSPLHF. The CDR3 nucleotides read TGTGCCAGCAGCTTAGCGAGGATCAGCTCCTATAATTCACCCCTCCACTTT. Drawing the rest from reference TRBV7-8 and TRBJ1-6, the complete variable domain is GAGVSQSPRYKVAKRGQDVALRCDPISGHVSLFWYQQALGQGPEFLTYFQNEAQLDKSGLPSDRFFAERPEGSVSTLKIQRTQQEDSAVYLCASSLARISSYNSPLHFGNGTRLTVT.

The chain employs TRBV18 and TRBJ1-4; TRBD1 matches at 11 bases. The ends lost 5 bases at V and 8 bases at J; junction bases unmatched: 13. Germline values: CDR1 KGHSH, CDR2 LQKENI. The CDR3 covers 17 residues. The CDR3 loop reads CASSFGQGAGVGEKLFF. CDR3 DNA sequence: TGTGCCAGCTCATTCGGACAGGGGGCCGGAGTTGGAGAAAAACTGTTTTTT.

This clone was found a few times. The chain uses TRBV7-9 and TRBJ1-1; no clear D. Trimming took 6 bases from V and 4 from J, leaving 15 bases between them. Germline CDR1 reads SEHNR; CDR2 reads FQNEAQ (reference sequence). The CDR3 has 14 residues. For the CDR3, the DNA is TGTGCCAGCAGTCGGCACTTAAGCGGCACTGAAGCTTTCTTT. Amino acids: CASSRHLSGTEAFF.